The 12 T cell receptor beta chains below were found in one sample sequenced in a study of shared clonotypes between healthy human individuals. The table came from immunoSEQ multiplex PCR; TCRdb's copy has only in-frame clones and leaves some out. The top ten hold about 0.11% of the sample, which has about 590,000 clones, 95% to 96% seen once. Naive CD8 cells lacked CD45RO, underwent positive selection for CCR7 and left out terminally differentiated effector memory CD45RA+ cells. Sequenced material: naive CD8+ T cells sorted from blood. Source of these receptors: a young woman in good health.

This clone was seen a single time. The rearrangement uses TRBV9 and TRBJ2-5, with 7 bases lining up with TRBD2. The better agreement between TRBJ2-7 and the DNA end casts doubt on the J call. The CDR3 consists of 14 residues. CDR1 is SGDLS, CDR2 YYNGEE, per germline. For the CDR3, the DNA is TGTGCCAGCAGCCCGGCGGGGGAGCCCTACGAGCAGTACTTC. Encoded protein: CASSPAGEPYEQYF.

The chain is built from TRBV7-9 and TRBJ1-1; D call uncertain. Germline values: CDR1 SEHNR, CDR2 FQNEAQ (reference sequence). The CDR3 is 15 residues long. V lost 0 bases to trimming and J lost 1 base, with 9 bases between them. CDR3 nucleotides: TGTGCCAGCAGCTTAGCGGACGGCAAGAACACTGAAGCTTTCTTT. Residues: CASSLADGKNTEAFF. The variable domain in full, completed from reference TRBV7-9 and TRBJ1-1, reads DTGVSQNPRHKITKRGQNVTFRCDPISEHNRLYWYRQTLGQGPEFLTYFQNEAQLEKSRLLSDRFSAERPKGSFSTLEIQRTEQGDSAMYLCASSLADGKNTEAFFGQGTRLTVV.

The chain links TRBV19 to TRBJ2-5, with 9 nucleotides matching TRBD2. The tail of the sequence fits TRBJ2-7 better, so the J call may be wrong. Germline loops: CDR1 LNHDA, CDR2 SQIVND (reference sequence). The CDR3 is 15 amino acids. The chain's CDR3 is CASSFGSGRTYEQYF. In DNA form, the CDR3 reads TGTGCCAGTAGTTTTGGGAGCGGGAGGACCTACGAGCAGTACTTC.

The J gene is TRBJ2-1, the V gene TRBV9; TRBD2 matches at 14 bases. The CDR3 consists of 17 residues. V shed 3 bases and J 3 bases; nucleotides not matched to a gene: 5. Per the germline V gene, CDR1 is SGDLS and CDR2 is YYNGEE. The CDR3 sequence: CASSAYGLAGGYNEQFF. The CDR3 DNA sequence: TGTGCCAGCAGCGCGTATGGACTAGCGGGGGGCTACAATGAGCAGTTCTTC.

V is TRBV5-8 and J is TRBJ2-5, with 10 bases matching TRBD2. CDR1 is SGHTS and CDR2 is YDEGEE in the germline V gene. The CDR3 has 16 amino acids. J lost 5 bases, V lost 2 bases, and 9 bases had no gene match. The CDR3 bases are TGTGCCAGCAGCTTAAAGCGGGAGGGCCTGTTCGAGACCCAGTACTTC. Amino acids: CASSLKREGLFETQYF.

The CDR3 protein is CASSLVTVGGVYNEQFF. CDR3 DNA sequence: TGTGCCAGCAGCTTGGTAACGGTCGGAGGGGTTTACAATGAGCAGTTCTTC. The chain uses TRBV5-4 and TRBJ2-1, with D perhaps TRBD2 (6 bases). Trimming stripped 0 bases from V and 4 bases from J, with 17 bases between. This CDR3 spans 17 amino acids. Germline lookup yields CDR1 SGHNT and CDR2 YYREEE (reference sequence).

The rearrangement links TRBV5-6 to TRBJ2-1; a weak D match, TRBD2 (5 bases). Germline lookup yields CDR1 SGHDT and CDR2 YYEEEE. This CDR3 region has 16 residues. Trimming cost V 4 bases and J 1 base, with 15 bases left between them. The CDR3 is CASSRDYPMSYNEQFF. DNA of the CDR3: TGTGCCAGCAGCCGAGACTATCCAATGTCCTACAATGAGCAGTTCTTC. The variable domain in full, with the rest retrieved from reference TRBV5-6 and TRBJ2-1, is DAGVTQSPTHLIKTRGQQVTLRCSPKSGHDTVSWYQQALGQGPQFIFQYYEEEERQRGNFPDRFSGHQFPNYSSELNVNALLLGDSALYLCASSRDYPMSYNEQFFGPGTRLTVL.

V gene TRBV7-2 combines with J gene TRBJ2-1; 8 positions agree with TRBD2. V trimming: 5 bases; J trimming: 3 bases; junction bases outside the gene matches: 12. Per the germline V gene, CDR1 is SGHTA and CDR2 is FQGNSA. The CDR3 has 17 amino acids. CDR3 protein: CASSPLLREEYYNEQFF. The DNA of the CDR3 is TGTGCCAGCAGCCCACTTTTGCGGGAGGAATACTACAATGAGCAGTTCTTC.

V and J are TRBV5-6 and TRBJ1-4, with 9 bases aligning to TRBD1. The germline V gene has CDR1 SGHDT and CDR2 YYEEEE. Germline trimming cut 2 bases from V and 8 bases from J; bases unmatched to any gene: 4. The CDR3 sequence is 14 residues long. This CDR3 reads CASSFGTGTEKLFF. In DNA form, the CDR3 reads TGTGCCAGCAGCTTCGGGACAGGGACCGAAAAACTGTTTTTT.

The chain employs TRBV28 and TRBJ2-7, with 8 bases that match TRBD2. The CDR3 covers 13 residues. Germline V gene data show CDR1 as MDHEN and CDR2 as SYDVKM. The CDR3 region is CAGRNSGTYEQYF. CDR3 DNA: TGTGCGGGCAGAAATAGCGGGACCTACGAGCAGTACTTC.

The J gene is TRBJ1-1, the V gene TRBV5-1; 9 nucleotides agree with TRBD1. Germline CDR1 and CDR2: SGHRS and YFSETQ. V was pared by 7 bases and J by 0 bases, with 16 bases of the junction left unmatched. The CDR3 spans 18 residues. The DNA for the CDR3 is TGCGCCAGCCGGGACGAGGAAAACAGGGGGCGGGTGAACACTGAAGCTTTCTTT. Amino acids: CASRDEENRGRVNTEAFF.

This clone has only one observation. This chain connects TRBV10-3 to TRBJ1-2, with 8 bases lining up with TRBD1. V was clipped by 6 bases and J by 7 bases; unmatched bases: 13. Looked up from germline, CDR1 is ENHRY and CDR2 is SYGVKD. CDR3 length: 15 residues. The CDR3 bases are TGTGCCATCAGAAATGGACAGGGTGAATTATCTGGCTACACCTTC. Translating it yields CAIRNGQGELSGYTF.